These 20 T cell receptor beta chains were sequenced from one sample in a study of cytomegalovirus exposure and HLA in healthy donors. Vbeta (60) and Jbeta (13) primers were used in the PCR. The assay was immunoSEQ multiplex PCR, and TCRdb's table has in-frame clones only and misses some. The sample records some 150,000 clones, under 80% being singletons. Input material: PBMCs. Source of these receptors: a man aged 40-49 years in good health and CMV-seronegative.

V gene TRBV10-3 combines with J gene TRBJ1-5; perhaps TRBD1 as D (5 bases). Germline V gene sequence: CDR1 ENHRY, CDR2 SYGVKD. V shed 3 bases and J shed 2 bases, with 5 bases lying between them. This CDR3 is 13 amino acids long. For the CDR3, the DNA is TGTGCCATCAGTGACAGGGGCAATCAGCCCCAGCATTTT. It is translated as CAISDRGNQPQHF.

The V and J genes are TRBV5-6 and TRBJ1-3, with D hard to call. This CDR3 has 13 residues. Per the germline V gene, CDR1 is SGHDT and CDR2 is YYEEEE. The V gene lost 4 bases and the J gene lost 0 bases, with 5 bases spanning the gap. CDR3 coding DNA: TGTGCCAGCAGCCCCGTCTCTGGAAACACCATATATTTT. Its protein is CASSPVSGNTIYF.

The V call is TRBV7-9, the J call TRBJ2-7, with D tentatively TRBD2 (6 bases). Per the germline V gene, CDR1 is SEHNR and CDR2 is FQNEAQ (reference sequence). Trimming stripped 5 bases from V and 2 bases from J, with 19 bases between. CDR3 length: 16 amino acids. CDR3 nucleotide sequence: TGTGCCAGCAGCCCCCTGGGGACTGTTGTACCCTACGAGCAGTACTTC. Translation: CASSPLGTVVPYEQYF. The full variable domain, with the rest looked up from reference TRBV7-9 and TRBJ2-7, is DTGVSQNPRHKITKRGQNVTFRCDPISEHNRLYWYRQTLGQGPEFLTYFQNEAQLEKSRLLSDRFSAERPKGSFSTLEIQRTEQGDSAMYLCASSPLGTVVPYEQYFGPGTRLTVT.

The J gene is TRBJ1-5, the V gene TRBV19; 8 bases map to TRBD1. J was trimmed by 7 bases and V by 5 bases; bases with no gene match: 4. Germline CDR1 LNHDA, CDR2 SQIVND (reference sequence). The CDR3 sequence is 13 residues long. CDR3 DNA: TGTGCCAGTAGTTCACAGGGGGGACAGCCCCAGCATTTT. This codes for CASSSQGGQPQHF.

The V and J genes are TRBV6-5 and TRBJ1-2; D remains unclear. V lost 0 bases to trimming and J lost 5 bases, with 10 bases between them. Germline lookup yields CDR1 MNHEY and CDR2 SVGAGI. The CDR3 has 14 amino acids. The CDR3 nucleotides are TGTGCCAGCAGTTACTCGCCAGGAGGTTATGGCTACACCTTC. As protein: CASSYSPGGYGYTF.

This rearrangement joins TRBV5-8 to TRBJ2-3, with D tentatively TRBD1 (6 bases). This CDR3 contains 14 residues. Germline V gene sequence: CDR1 SGHTS, CDR2 YDEGEE. Trimming took off 4 bases at V and 1 base at J, with 10 bases between the two ends. The CDR3 coding sequence is TGTGCCAGCAGCGGGGGCAGGGGCACAGATACGCAGTATTTT. It yields the protein CASSGGRGTDTQYF.

V is TRBV6-5 and J is TRBJ2-2; no clear D gene. The V end lost 0 bases, the J end lost 7 bases, and 6 bases lay between the germline ends. The CDR3 extends over 13 amino acids. Per germline, CDR1 MNHEY and CDR2 SVGAGI. In nucleotides, the CDR3 is TGTGCCAGCAGTTACTCGGCAGACGGGGAGCTGTTTTTT. This gives the protein CASSYSADGELFF.

The chain couples TRBV29-1 to TRBJ2-3; D is unresolved. V dropped 7 bases and J dropped 4 bases, with 12 bases sitting between them. The CDR3 length is 12 residues. Germline CDR1 SQVTM, CDR2 ANQGSEA. For the CDR3, the DNA is TGCAGCGCCCCTACGATGTCAGATACGCAGTATTTT. Translated, it gives CSAPTMSDTQYF.

The genes are TRBV15 and TRBJ2-7; a weak D match, TRBD1 (6 bases). V lost 0 bases to trimming and J lost 7 bases, with 16 bases between them. CDR3 length equals 15 residues. The germline V gene encodes CDR1 LNHNV and CDR2 YYDKDF (reference sequence). The CDR3 protein is CATSRDPSQGKEQYF. CDR3 sequence (DNA): TGTGCCACCAGCAGAGACCCTTCCCAGGGGAAGGAGCAGTACTTC.

The chain combines TRBV9 with TRBJ2-7; 8 nucleotides agree with TRBD2. The germline gives CDR1 SGDLS, CDR2 YYNGEE. CDR3 size: 11 residues. The ends lost 7 bases at V and 10 bases at J; junction bases unmatched: 7. The CDR3 DNA reads TGTGCCAGCGAACGGGGGGGAGTACAGTACTTC. Translating it yields CASERGGVQYF. The variable domain in full, completed from reference TRBV9 and TRBJ2-7, reads DSGVTQTPKHLITATGQRVTLRCSPRSGDLSVYWYQQSLDQGLQFLIQYYNGEERAKGNILERFSAQQFPDLHSELNLSSLELGDSALYFCASERGGVQYFGPGTRLTVT.

This sequence joins TRBV15 and TRBJ1-2; 9 nucleotides line up with TRBD1. This CDR3 region has 15 residues. Germline V gene lookup returns CDR1 LNHNV and CDR2 YYDKDF (reference sequence). J lost 8 bases, V lost 2 bases, and 9 bases had no gene match. The CDR3 sequence: CATSRRVQGAQGYTF. The CDR3 DNA reads TGTGCCACCAGCAGAAGGGTACAGGGGGCGCAGGGCTACACCTTC.

The chain uses TRBV6-5 and TRBJ1-3; D gene uncertain. With 11 bases removed from V and 2 bases from J, the gap between germline ends came to 19 bases. This CDR3 region has 15 residues. Germline CDR1 MNHEY, CDR2 SVGAGI. The CDR3 loop is CARSESGGTGNTIYF. As DNA, the CDR3 is TGTGCCCGTTCAGAGTCCGGCGGAACTGGAAACACCATATATTTT.

The rearrangement links TRBV5-4 to TRBJ2-5; 12 bases align to TRBD2. CDR1 is SGHNT and CDR2 is YYREEE in the germline V gene (reference sequence). The CDR3 has 15 residues. The junction had 3 bases not matched to a gene; V was cut back by 3 bases and J by 3 bases. The CDR3 nucleotides are TGTGCCAGCAGCTCCAGGACTAGCGGGGAAGAGACCCAGTACTTC. It translates to CASSSRTSGEETQYF.

A note on this clone: A read error may account for a junction end that differs from germline. This same CDR3 is encoded by further DNA sequences in the sample. The chain is built from TRBV2 and TRBJ1-1; D might be TRBD1 (5 bases). CDR1 is SNHLY, CDR2 FYNNEI, per germline. The CDR3 sequence is 13 residues long. DNA of the CDR3: TGTGCCAACACCCGGGACTTGAACACTGAAGCCTTCTTT. The encoded protein is CANTRDLNTEAFF.

Only a few counts were recorded for this clone. Other DNA sequences in the sample encode the same CDR3. This chain joins TRBV7-8 and TRBJ1-2; D gene unclear. CDR3 length equals 14 residues. Trimming stripped 4 bases from V and 6 bases from J, with 15 bases between. Germline CDR1 reads SGHVS; CDR2 reads FQNEAQ. This chain's CDR3 is CASSSPTGNHGYTF. The CDR3 region has the DNA TGTGCCAGCAGCTCGCCGACGGGAAACCATGGCTACACCTTC.

The chain is built from TRBV7-2 and TRBJ1-1, with a tentative D call TRBD1 (6 bases). The CDR3 sequence is 15 residues long. The germline V gene encodes CDR1 SGHTA and CDR2 FQGNSA. V lost 1 base to trimming and J lost 6 bases, with 15 bases between them. The CDR3 spells CASSLDIQGRSEAFF. CDR3 DNA sequence: TGTGCCAGCAGCTTAGATATACAGGGTCGGTCTGAAGCTTTCTTT.

The V and J genes are TRBV7-8 and TRBJ2-7, with a tentative D call TRBD1 (6 bases). The germline V and J ends were trimmed by 5 bases and 3 bases, with 11 bases remaining between them. The germline V gene encodes CDR1 SGHVS and CDR2 FQNEAQ. CDR3 length: 13 amino acids. CDR3 loop: CASSRDTLYEQYF. CDR3 DNA: TGTGCCAGCAGCCGGGACACGCTCTACGAGCAGTACTTC.

The sample holds a few counts of this clone. The V and J genes are TRBV7-3 and TRBJ2-3; unclear D gene. V lost 5 bases, J lost 7 bases, and 13 bases lay in between. The CDR3 has 13 residues. Germline values: CDR1 SGHTA, CDR2 FQGTGA. CDR3 sequence: CASSVTEYNTQYF. The CDR3 DNA is TGTGCCAGCAGCGTTACAGAGTACAATACGCAGTATTTT.

The chain is built from TRBV7-2 and TRBJ2-3; a weak D match, TRBD2 (5 bases). Germline values: CDR1 SGHTA, CDR2 FQGNSA. The CDR3 extends over 14 amino acids. V shed 5 bases and J shed 0 bases, with 9 bases lying between them. The CDR3, as DNA: TGTGCCAGCAGCGACTACCTCAGCACAGATACGCAGTATTTT. This sequence encodes CASSDYLSTDTQYF.

This chain uses TRBV5-1 with TRBJ2-3; 8 bases are shared with TRBD2. CDR3 size: 18 residues. The junction had 11 bases not matched to a gene; V was cut back by 0 bases and J by 2 bases. Germline-derived CDR1 and CDR2 are SGHRS and YFSETQ. This CDR3 is CASSLEIGGGLNTDTQYF. In DNA form, the CDR3 reads TGCGCCAGCAGCTTGGAGATTGGCGGGGGGCTTAACACAGATACGCAGTATTTT.